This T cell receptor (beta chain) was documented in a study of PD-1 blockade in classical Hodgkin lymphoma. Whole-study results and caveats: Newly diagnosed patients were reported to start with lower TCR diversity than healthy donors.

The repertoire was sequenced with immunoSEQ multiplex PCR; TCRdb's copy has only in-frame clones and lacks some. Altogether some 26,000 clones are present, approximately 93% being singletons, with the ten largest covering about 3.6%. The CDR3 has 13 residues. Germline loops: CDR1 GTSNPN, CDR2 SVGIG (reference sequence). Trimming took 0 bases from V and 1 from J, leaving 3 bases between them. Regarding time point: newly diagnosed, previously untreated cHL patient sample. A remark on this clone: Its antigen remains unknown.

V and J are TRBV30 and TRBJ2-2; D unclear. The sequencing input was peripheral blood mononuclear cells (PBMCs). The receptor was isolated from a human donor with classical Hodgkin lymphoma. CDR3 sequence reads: CAWSVLNTGELFF. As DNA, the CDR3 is TGTGCCTGGAGTGTACTGAACACCGGGGAGCTGTTTTTT. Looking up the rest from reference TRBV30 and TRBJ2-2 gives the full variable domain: SQTIHQWPATLVQPVGSPLSLECTVEGTSNPNLYWYRQAAGRGLQLLFYSVGIGQISSEVPQNLSASRPQDRQFILSSKKLLLSDSGFYLCAWSVLNTGELFFGEGSRLTVL.